This T cell receptor (beta chain) stems from a study of blood T cell repertoires in COVID-19. Trimming cost V 1 base and J 2 bases; bases outside gene matches: 6. The CDR3 is 16 amino acids. The germline V gene has CDR1 SGHTA and CDR2 FQGTGA. Cohorts were assigned according to the clinical history that participants reported. Produced via immunoSEQ multiplex PCR; TCRdb's table is partial and in-frame only. The sample includes a few hundred thousand clones, 70% to 90% seen only once; the top ten take less than 2.5%. The receptor's source is a man between 25 and 39 years old who had recovered from COVID-19. Material: PBMCs or T cells enriched from blood (not recorded which). This chain uses TRBV7-3 with TRBJ2-3, with 7 bases lining up with TRBD1. The CDR3 region is CASSLNSGTVTDTQYF. CDR3 bases: TGTGCCAGCAGCTTAAACTCAGGGACAGTCACAGATACGCAGTATTTT.